This T cell receptor (beta chain) came from a study of blood T cell repertoires in COVID-19. The assay was immunoSEQ multiplex PCR, and TCRdb's table has in-frame clones only and misses some. Of around 260,000 clones in the sample, around 82% were seen once. This CDR3 is built from 13 residues. Germline assignment: CDR1 SGHNT and CDR2 YYREEE (reference sequence). Trimming pared 2 bases from V and 5 bases from J, leaving 10 bases between. The chain is built from TRBV5-4 and TRBJ2-5; D is perhaps TRBD2 (5 bases). The sample consisted of peripheral blood. The source is a human donor with COVID-19, enrolled during active disease. The donor label of this sample is uncertain. The CDR3 nucleotides are TGTGCCAGCAGCTTCGACCAGCGGGAGACCCAGTACTTC. Encoded protein: CASSFDQRETQYF.